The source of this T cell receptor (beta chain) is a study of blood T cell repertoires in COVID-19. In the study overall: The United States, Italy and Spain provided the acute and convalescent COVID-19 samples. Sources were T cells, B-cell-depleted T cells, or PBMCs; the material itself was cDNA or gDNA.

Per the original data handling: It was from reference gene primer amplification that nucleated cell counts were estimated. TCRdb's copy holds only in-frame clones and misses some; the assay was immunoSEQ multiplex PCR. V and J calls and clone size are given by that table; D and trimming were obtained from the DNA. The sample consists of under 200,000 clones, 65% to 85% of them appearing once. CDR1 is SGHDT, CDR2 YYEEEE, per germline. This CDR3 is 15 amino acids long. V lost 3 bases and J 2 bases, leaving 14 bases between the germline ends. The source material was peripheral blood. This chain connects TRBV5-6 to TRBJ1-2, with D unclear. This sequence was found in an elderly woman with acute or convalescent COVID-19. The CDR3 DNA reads TGTGCCAGCAGCTACGAACCAGGCACAAACTATGGCTACACCTTC. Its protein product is CASSYEPGTNYGYTF.